This is a list of T cell receptor beta chains from one sample in a study of cytotoxic CD8 clonotypes in ibrutinib-treated CLL. Assay used: immunoSEQ multiplex PCR; TCRdb lists only in-frame clones, some missing. This sample yields approximately 67,000 clones, of which 80% are seen a single time; around 7.6% belongs to the top ten. The sequencing used PBMCs, collected at disease progression, from a patient treated with ibrutinib. Every receptor here comes from a human donor with chronic lymphocytic leukemia. Each CDR3 is given with its conserved first and last residue. The D gene is left open where the match is weak. The size field is filled for only some rows; it gives once, few, many or a size class.

DNA: TGTGCCAGCAGTGCAGCCTTTGAGCAGTTCTTC; CDR3: CASSAAFEQFF; J: TRBJ2-1; V: TRBV6-5; size: NA; D: NA
DNA: TGTGCCAGTCGAACCCTGACAGGGGGCAATCAGCCCCAGCATTTT; CDR3: CASRTLTGGNQPQHF; J: TRBJ1-5; V: TRBV19; size: NA; D: TRBD1
DNA: TGCGCCAGCAGCTTAAGGACAGACACTGAAGCTTTCTTT; CDR3: CASSLRTDTEAFF; J: TRBJ1-1; V: TRBV5-1; size: NA; D: NA
DNA: TGTGCCAGCAGCCAAGAACGGACGTGGACCTCTGGAAACACCATATATTTT; CDR3: CASSQERTWTSGNTIYF; J: TRBJ1-3; V: TRBV4-2; size: NA; D: NA
DNA: TGCGCCAGCAGCCAAGACACAAGCAGGTGGCGGGTCTACGAGCAGTACTTC; CDR3: CASSQDTSRWRVYEQYF; J: TRBJ2-7; V: TRBV4-1; size: NA; D: NA
DNA: TGTGCCAGCAGCGCGACTAGCGGGAGTACGGGGGATACGCAGTATTTT; CDR3: CASSATSGSTGDTQYF; J: TRBJ2-3; V: TRBV2; size: NA; D: TRBD2
DNA: TGTGCCAGCACCCTAAAATGGGGTATAGAGACCCAGTACTTC; CDR3: CASTLKWGIETQYF; J: TRBJ2-5; V: TRBV6-1; size: NA; D: NA
DNA: TGTGCCAGCAGTGGGCAGGGACATCAGCCCCAGCATTTT; CDR3: CASSGQGHQPQHF; J: TRBJ1-5; V: TRBV25-1; size: few; D: NA
DNA: TGTGCCAGCAGCTTAGCCCCGACAGGGTGGGCCTACGAGCAGTACTTC; CDR3: CASSLAPTGWAYEQYF; J: TRBJ2-7; V: TRBV7-2; size: NA; D: TRBD1
DNA: TGTGCCAGCAGCTTGGGATGGTGGAAGACAGAGACCAACACTGAAGCTTTCTTT; CDR3: CASSLGWWKTETNTEAFF; J: TRBJ1-1; V: TRBV5-6; size: NA; D: NA
DNA: TGTGCCAGCAGTTTCCCCGGGGCTGGAAACACCATATATTTT; CDR3: CASSFPGAGNTIYF; J: TRBJ1-3; V: TRBV28; size: NA; D: NA
DNA: TGTGCCAGCAGCCGTAGGGGTCCCGGGACAGGGGTTTCTGGGGCCAACGTCCTGACTTTC; CDR3: CASSRRGPGTGVSGANVLTF; J: TRBJ2-6; V: TRBV7-3; size: NA; D: TRBD1
DNA: TGTGCCAGCAGCTTGGGGGACAGCCGCCTAGAAGCTTTCTTT; CDR3: CASSLGDSRLEAFF; J: TRBJ1-1; V: TRBV5-4; size: NA; D: TRBD1
DNA: TGTGCCAGCATGAGGAGGGACTACGAGCAGTACTTC; CDR3: CASMRRDYEQYF; J: TRBJ2-7; V: TRBV6-4; size: NA; D: NA
DNA: TGTGCCAGCAGTACTGGTGGGACAGGGGGCAATGAGCAGTTCTTC; CDR3: CASSTGGTGGNEQFF; J: TRBJ2-1; V: TRBV6-6; size: NA; D: TRBD1
DNA: TGCAGCGTGCCGGGACCACGCTCCTACAATGAGCAGTTCTTC; CDR3: CSVPGPRSYNEQFF; J: TRBJ2-1; V: TRBV29-1; size: NA; D: NA